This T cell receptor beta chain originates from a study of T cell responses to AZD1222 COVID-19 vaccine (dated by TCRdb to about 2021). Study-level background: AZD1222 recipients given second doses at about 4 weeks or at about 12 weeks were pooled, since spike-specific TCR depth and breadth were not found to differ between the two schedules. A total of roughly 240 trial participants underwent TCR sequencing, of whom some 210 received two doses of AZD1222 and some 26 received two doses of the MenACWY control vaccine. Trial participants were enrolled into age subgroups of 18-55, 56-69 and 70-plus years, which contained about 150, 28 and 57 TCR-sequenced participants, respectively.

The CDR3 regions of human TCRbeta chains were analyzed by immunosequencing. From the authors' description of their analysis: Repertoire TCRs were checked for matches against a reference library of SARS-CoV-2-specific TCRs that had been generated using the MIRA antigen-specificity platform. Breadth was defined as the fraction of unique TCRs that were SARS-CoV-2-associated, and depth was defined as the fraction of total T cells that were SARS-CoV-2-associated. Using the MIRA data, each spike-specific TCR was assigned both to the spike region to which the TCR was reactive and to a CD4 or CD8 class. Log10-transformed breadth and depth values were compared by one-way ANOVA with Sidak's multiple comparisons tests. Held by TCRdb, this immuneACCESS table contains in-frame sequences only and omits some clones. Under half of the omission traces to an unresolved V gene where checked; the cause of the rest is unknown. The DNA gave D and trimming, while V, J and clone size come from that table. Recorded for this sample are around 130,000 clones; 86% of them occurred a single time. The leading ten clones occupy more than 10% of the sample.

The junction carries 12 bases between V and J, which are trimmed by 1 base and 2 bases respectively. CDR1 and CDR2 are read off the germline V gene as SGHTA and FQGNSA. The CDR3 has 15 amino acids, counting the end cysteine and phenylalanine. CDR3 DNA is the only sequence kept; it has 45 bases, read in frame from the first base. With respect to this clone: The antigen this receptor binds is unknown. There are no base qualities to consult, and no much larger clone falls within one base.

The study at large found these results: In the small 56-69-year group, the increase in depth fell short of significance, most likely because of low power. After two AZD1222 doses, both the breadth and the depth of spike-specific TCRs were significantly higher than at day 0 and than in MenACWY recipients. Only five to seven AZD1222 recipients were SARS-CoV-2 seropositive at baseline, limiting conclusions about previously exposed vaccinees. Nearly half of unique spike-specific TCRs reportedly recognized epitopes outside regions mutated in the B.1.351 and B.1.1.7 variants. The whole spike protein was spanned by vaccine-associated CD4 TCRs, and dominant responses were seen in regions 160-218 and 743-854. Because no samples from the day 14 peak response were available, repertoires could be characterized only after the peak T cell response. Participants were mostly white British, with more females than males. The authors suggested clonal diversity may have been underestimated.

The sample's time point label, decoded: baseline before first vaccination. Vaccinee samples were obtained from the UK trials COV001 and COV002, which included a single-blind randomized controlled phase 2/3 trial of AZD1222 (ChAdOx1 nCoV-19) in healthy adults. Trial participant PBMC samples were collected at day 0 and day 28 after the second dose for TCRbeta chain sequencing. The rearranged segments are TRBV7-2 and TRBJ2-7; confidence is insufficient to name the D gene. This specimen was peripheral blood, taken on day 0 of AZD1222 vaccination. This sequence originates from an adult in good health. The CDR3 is CASSLGSGSAYEQYF. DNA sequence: TGTGCCAGCAGCTTAGGTTCGGGCAGCGCCTACGAGCAGTACTTC.